This TCR beta chain appears in the sequencing data of a study of Ad26.COV2.S vaccination and SARS-CoV-2 variants. Study-wide points: Reported post-vaccination CD8+ and CD4+ T cell responses to spike showed substantial breadth. Possible underestimation of total T cell responses by the TCR breadth and depth analyses was noted. Individuals receiving vaccine had higher spike-specific TCR breadth than placebo recipients did.

V shed 7 bases and J shed 3 bases, with 12 bases lying between them. CDR3 length: 13 amino acids. The germline gives CDR1 SEHNR, CDR2 FQNEAQ (reference sequence). On this clone: As yet, its antigen is unknown.

Assay: immunoSEQ multiplex PCR; the TCRdb copy retains only in-frame clones and omits some. The sample contains 300,000 to 450,000 clones, roughly nine tenths of which appear only once. The source is a human donor who had recovered from COVID-19. The specimen comprised peripheral blood, sampled after recovery from COVID-19. The rearrangement joins TRBV7-9 to TRBJ1-2, with unresolved D. The CDR3 region has the DNA TGTGCCAGCACCGACTCCGGTGACTATGGCTACACCTTC. As protein: CASTDSGDYGYTF.